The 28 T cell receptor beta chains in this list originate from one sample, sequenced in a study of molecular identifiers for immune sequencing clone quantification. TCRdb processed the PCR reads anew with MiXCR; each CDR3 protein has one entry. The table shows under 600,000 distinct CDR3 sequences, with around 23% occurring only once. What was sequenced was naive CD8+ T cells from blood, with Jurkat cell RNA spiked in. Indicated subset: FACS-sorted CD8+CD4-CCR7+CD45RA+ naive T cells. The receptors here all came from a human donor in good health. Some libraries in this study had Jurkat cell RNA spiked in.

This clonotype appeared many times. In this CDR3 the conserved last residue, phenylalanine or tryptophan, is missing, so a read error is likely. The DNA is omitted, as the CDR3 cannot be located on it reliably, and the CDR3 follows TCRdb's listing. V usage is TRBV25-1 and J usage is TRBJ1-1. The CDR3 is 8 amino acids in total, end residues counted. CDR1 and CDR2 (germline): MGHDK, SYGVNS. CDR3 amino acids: CASSQNWN.

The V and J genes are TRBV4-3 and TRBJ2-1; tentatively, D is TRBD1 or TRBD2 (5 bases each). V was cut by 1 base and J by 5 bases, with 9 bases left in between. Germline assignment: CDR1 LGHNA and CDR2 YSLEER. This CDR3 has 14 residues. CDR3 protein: CASSQARENNEQFF. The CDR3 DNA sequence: TGCGCCAGCAGCCAAGCCAGGGAGAACAATGAGCAGTTCTTC.

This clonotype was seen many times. The CDR3 DNA follows: TGCGCCAGCAGCCAAGTAGTGGGCGAGCAGTACTTC. It codes for CASSQVVGEQYF. The chain joins TRBV4-1 to TRBJ2-7; D uncertain. Germline V gene data show CDR1 as MGHRA and CDR2 as YSYEKL. The V gene lost 1 base and the J gene lost 6 bases, with 7 bases spanning the gap. CDR3 size: 12 residues.

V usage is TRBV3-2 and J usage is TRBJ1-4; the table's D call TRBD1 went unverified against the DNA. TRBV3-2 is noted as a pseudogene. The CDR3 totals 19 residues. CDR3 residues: CASSHSSDITHATNEKLFF. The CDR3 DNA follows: TGTGCCAGCAGCCACTCCTCGGACATTACCCATGCAACTAATGAAAAACTGTTTTTT.

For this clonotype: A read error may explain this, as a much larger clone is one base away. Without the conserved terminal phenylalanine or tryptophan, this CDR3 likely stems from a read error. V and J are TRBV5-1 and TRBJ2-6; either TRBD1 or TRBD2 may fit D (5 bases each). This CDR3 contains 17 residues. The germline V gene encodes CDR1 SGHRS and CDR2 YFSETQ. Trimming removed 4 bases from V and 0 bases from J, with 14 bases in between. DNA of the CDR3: TGCGCCAGCAGCCAACCGGGACGGTCCTCTGGGGCCAACGTCCTGACTCTC. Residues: CASSQPGRSSGANVLTL.

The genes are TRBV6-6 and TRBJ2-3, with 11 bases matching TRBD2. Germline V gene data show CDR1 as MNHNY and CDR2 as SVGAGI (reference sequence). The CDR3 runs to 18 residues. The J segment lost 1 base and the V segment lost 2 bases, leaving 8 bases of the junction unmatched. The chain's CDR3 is CASSYLRVGLAGTDTQYF. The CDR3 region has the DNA TGTGCCAGCAGTTACCTCCGTGTGGGACTAGCGGGCACAGATACGCAGTATTTT.

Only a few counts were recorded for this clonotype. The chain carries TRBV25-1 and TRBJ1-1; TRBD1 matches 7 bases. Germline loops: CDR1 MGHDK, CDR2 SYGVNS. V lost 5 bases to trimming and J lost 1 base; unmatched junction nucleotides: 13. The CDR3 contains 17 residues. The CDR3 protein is CASSYGGQGDQNTEAFF. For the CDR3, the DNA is TGTGCCAGCAGTTATGGGGGGCAGGGGGACCAGAACACTGAAGCTTTCTTT.

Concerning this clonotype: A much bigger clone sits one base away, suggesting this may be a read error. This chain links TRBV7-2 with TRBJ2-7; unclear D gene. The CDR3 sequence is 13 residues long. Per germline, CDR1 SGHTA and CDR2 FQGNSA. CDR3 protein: CASSISGSYGQYF. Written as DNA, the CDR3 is TGTGCCAGCAGCATATCGGGTTCCTACGGGCAGTACTTC.

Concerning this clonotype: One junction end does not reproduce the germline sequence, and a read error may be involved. CDR3 amino acids: CAGSLFGTFNRGAEQFF. Here the CDR3 DNA reads TGTGCCGGCAGCTTGTTCGGGACGTTCAACAGGGGAGCCGAGCAGTTCTTC. This rearrangement joins TRBV7-9 to TRBJ2-1; 7 nucleotides agree with TRBD1. From germline, CDR1 is SEHNR and CDR2 FQNEAQ (reference sequence). The CDR3 loop spans 17 amino acids.

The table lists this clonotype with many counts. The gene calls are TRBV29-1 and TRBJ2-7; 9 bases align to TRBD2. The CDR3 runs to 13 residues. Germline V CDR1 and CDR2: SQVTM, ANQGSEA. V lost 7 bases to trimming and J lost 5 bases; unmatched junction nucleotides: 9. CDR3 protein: CSGGGTSQHEQYF. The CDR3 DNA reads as TGCAGCGGGGGGGGGACTAGCCAACACGAGCAGTACTTC.

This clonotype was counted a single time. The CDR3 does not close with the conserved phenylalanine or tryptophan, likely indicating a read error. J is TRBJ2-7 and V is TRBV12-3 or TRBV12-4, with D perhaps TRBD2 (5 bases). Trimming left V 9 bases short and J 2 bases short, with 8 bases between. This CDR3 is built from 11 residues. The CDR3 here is CASKAAYEQYS. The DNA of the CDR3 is TGTGCCAGTAAAGCGGCCTACGAGCAGTACTCC.

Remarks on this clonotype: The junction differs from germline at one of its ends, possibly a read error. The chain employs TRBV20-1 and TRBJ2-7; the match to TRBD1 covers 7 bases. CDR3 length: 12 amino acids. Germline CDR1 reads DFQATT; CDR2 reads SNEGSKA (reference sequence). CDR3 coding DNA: TGCAGTGCCCCGGGACAGTTCTACGAGCGGTACTTC. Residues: CSAPGQFYERYF.

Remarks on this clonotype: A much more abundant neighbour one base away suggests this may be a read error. The chain's CDR3 is CNVDPAGVGEQYF. In DNA, the CDR3 is TGCAACGTTGATCCAGCGGGAGTGGGCGAGCAGTACTTC. The chain joins TRBV29-1 to TRBJ2-7; 8 nucleotides match TRBD2. The CDR3 covers 13 residues. In germline, CDR1 is SQVTM, CDR2 ANQGSEA.

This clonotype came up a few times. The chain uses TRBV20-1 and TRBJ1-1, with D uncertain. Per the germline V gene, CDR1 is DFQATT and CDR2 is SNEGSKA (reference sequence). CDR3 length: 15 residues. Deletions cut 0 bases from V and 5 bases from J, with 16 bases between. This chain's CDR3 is CSARDFGSWGTEAFF. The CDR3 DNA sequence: TGCAGTGCTAGAGATTTCGGCAGTTGGGGTACTGAAGCTTTCTTT.

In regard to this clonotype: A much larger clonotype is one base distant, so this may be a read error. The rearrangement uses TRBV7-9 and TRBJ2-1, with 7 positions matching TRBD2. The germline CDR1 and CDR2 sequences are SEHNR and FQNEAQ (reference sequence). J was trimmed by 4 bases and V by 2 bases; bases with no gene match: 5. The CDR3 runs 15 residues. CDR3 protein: CASSLSPSGYNEQFF. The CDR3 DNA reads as TGTGCCAGCAGCTTATCCCCTAGCGGTTACAATGAGCAGTTCTTC. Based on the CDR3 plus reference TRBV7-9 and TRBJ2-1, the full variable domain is DTGVSQNPRHKITKRGQNVTFRCDPISEHNRLYWYRQTLGQGPEFLTYFQNEAQLEKSRLLSDRFSAERPKGSFSTLEIQRTEQGDSAMYLCASSLSPSGYNEQFFGPGTRLTVL.

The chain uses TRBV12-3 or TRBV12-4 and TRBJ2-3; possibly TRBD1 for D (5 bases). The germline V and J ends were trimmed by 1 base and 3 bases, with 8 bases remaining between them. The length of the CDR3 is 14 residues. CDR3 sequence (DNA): TGTGCCAGCAGTTTAGGCAGGGTAACAGATACGCAGTATTTT. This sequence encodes CASSLGRVTDTQYF.

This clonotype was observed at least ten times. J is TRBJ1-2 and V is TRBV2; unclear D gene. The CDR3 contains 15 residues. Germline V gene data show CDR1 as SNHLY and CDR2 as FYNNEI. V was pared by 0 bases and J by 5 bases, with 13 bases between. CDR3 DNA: TGTGCCAGCAGTGAAGCTATGGAGATGCGTTATGGCTACACCTTC. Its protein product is CASSEAMEMRYGYTF.

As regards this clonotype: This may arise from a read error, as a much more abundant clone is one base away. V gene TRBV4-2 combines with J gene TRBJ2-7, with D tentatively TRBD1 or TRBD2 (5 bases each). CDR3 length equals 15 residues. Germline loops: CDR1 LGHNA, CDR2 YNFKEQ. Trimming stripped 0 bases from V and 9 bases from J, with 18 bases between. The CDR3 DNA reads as TGTGCCAGCAGCCAAGAAGGGCAGCCCGGGGACGGGCAGTACTTC. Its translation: CASSQEGQPGDGQYF.

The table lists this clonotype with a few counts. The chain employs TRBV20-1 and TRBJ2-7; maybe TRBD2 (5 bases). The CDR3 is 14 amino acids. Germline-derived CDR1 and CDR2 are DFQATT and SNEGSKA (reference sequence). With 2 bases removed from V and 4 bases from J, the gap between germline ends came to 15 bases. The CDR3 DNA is TGCAGTGCTAGACCAGGCGGGTCGGCATACGAGCAGTACTTC. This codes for CSARPGGSAYEQYF.

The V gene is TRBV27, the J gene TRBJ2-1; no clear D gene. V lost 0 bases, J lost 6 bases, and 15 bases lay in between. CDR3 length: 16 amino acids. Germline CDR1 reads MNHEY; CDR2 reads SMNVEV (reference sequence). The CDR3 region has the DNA TGTGCCAGCAGTTTATCGGCGGCCTCCTCCATCAATGAGCAGTTCTTC. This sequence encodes CASSLSAASSINEQFF.

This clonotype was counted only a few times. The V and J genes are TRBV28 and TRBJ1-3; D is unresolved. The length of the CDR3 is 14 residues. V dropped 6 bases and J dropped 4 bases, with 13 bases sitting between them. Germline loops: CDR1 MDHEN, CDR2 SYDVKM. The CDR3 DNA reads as TGTGCCAGCAGCCTGACCTGGATGGGAAACACCATATATTTT. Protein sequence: CASSLTWMGNTIYF.

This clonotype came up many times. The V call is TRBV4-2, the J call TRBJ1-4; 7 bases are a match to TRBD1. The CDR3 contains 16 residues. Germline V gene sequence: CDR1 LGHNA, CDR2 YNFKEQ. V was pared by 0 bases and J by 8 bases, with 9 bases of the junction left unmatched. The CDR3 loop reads CASSQDVDRLAEKLFF. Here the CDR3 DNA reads TGTGCCAGCAGCCAAGATGTGGACAGGTTAGCCGAAAAACTGTTTTTT.

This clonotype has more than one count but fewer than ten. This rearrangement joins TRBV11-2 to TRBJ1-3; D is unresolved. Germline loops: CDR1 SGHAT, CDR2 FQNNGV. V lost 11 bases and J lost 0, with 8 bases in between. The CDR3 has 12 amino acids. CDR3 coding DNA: TGTGCCGCAGGAAACTCTGGAAACACCATATATTTT. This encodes CAAGNSGNTIYF.

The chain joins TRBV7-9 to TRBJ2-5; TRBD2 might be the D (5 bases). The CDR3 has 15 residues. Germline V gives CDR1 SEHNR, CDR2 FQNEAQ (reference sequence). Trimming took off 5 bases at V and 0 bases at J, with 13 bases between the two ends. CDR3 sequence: CASSTTTRYQETQYF. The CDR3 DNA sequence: TGTGCCAGCAGCACAACCACTAGATACCAAGAGACCCAGTACTTC.

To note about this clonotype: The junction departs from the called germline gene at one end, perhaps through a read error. CDR3 coding DNA: TGTGCCAGCAGTTTATCCGTGATAGGACATCCCGGGGGGCTGTTTTTT. Amino acids: CASSLSVIGHPGGLFF. The chain is built from TRBV27 and TRBJ2-2; possible D gene TRBD2, 6 bases. Germline CDR1 reads MNHEY; CDR2 reads SMNVEV (reference sequence). The CDR3 has 16 residues.

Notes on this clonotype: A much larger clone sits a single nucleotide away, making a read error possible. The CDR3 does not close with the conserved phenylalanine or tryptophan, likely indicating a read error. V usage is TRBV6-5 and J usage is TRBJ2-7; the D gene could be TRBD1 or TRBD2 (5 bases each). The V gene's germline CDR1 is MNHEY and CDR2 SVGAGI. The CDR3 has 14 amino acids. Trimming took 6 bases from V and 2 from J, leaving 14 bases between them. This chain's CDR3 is CASSPRGVTYEQYY. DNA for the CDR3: TGTGCCAGCAGCCCACGAGGGGTTACCTACGAGCAGTACTAC.

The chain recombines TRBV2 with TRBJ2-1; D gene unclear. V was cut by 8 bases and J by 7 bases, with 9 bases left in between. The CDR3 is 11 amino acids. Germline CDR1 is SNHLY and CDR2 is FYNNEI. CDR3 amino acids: CASQTGNEQFF. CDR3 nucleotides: TGTGCCAGCCAAACGGGTAATGAGCAGTTCTTC.

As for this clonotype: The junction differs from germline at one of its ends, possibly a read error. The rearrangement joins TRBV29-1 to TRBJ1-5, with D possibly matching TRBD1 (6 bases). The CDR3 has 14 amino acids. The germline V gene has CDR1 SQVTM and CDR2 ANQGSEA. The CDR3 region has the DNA TGCCGCGTAATGCCAGGGGCTAGCAATCCGCCCCCGCATTTT. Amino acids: CRVMPGASNPPPHF. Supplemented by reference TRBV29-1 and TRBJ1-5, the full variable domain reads SAVISQKPSRDICQRGTSLTIQCQVDSQVTMMFWYRQQPGQSLTLIATANQGSEATYESGFVIDKFPISRPNLTFSTLTVSNMSPEDSSIYLCRVMPGASNPPPHFGDGTRLSIL.